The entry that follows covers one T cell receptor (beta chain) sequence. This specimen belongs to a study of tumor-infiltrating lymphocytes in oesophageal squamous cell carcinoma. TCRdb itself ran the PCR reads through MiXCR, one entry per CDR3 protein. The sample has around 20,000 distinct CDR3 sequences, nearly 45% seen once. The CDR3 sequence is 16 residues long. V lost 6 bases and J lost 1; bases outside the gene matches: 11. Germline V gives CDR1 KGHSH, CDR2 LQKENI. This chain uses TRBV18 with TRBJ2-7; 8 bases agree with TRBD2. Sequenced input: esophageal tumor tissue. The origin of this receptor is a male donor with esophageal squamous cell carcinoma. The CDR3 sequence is CASSPNEAGVSYEQYF. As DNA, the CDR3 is TGTGCCAGCTCCCCCAACGAAGCGGGGGTGTCCTACGAGCAGTACTTC.